This T cell receptor (beta chain) was captured by sequencing in a study of cytomegalovirus exposure and HLA in healthy donors. PCR amplification relied on 60 Vbeta primers (plus 13 Jbeta primers). TCRdb's copy holds only in-frame clones and misses some; the assay was immunoSEQ multiplex PCR. The sample's table shows some 120,000 clones. The germline gives CDR1 SGHAT, CDR2 FQNNGV. V gave up 2 bases and J gave up 8 bases, with 9 bases separating them. This CDR3 contains 13 residues. The source of this sequence is a woman in her sixties in good health and CMV-seronegative. The gene calls are TRBV11-2 and TRBJ1-4; D not resolved. Sequenced material: PBMCs. The CDR3 loop is CASSLYFTEKLFF. DNA of the CDR3: TGTGCCAGCAGCTTATACTTTACGGAAAAACTGTTTTTT.